This is a list of T cell receptor beta chains from one sample in a study of blood T cells in healthy people across ages. TCRdb ran MiXCR on the 5' RACE reads and lists one entry per CDR3 protein. The sample shows roughly 680,000 distinct CDR3 sequences, 52% of them seen only once. Sequencing was done on a sample of blood. These receptors originate from a woman of 80 years or more in good health. Each CDR3 is given with its conserved first and last residue. The order of the fields is CDR3 length, D gene, V gene, J gene, clone size, CDR3 protein, CDR3 DNA. D genes are given only for firm matches. Size tells how often a clone was seen (once, few, many) or the class of an expanded clone, and some rows leave it out.

>12|.|TRBV25-1|TRBJ1-2|many
CASSGTVYGYTF
TGTGCCAGCAGTGGGACAGTCTATGGCTACACCTTC
>16|TRBD1|TRBV14|TRBJ2-7|.
CASSRQGLSFRGEQYF
TGTGCCAGCAGCCGACAGGGATTAAGTTTTCGGGGCGAGCAGTACTTC
>14|TRBD2|TRBV20-1|TRBJ2-1|.
CSAGPLAGGYEQFF
TGCAGTGCTGGGCCACTAGCGGGAGGGTATGAGCAGTTCTTC
>13|.|TRBV29-1|TRBJ1-1|.
CSVDRGAGAEAFF
TGCAGCGTTGATCGGGGGGCGGGGGCTGAAGCTTTCTTT
>13|.|TRBV20-1|TRBJ1-1|few
CSAPGNMNTEAFF
TGCAGTGCTCCAGGGAACATGAACACTGAAGCTTTCTTT
>11|.|TRBV7-2|TRBJ2-1|many
CASSLVREQFF
TGTGCCAGCAGCTTAGTACGTGAGCAGTTCTTC
>11|.|TRBV10-2|TRBJ1-2|.
CASSGARGYTF
TGCGCCAGCTCGGGGGCGCGGGGCTACACCTTC
>15|TRBD2|TRBV4-3|TRBJ2-3|.
CASSTGLEITDTQYF
TGCGCCAGCAGCACGGGACTAGAGATAACAGATACGCAGTATTTT
>15|TRBD2|TRBV6-5|TRBJ2-5|once
CASSYSTSGGQTQYF
TGTGCCAGCAGTTACTCGACCAGCGGGGGACAGACCCAGTACTTC
>14|.|TRBV20-1|TRBJ2-5|.
CSARVRTPYTGQYF
TGCAGTGCTAGAGTGAGGACGCCGTATACGGGCCAGTACTTC
>14|.|TRBV4-1|TRBJ2-3|.
CASSQDSGADTQYF
TGCGCCAGCAGCCAAGACTCAGGGGCAGATACGCAGTATTTT
>14|.|TRBV6-5|TRBJ1-2|many
CASSFAGPENGYTF
TGTGCCAGCAGTTTCGCCGGGCCGGAAAATGGCTACACCTTC
>14|.|TRBV7-9|TRBJ1-5|many
CASSFEASGGPQHF
TGTGCCAGCAGCTTCGAGGCGTCCGGTGGGCCCCAGCATTTT
>16|TRBD1|TRBV20-1|TRBJ2-5|.
CSAARDRGSSRETQYF
TGCAGTGCTGCCAGGGACAGGGGGTCGTCGAGGGAGACCCAGTACTTC
>15|.|TRBV4-3|TRBJ2-5|.
CASSQDELGSETQYF
TGCGCCAGCAGCCAAGATGAGTTGGGCTCGGAGACCCAGTACTTC
>15|.|TRBV3-1|TRBJ2-3|many
CASSAGWGGHNTQYF
TGTGCCAGCAGCGCCGGATGGGGGGGCCACAATACGCAGTATTTT
>17|.|TRBV28|TRBJ2-4|many
CASPPRGMGMDKNIQYF
TGTGCCAGCCCCCCGCGGGGTATGGGTATGGACAAAAACATTCAGTACTTC
>15|TRBD2|TRBV18|TRBJ2-3|.
CASSPTSGVTDTQYF
TGTGCCAGCTCCCCTACTAGCGGGGTGACAGATACGCAGTATTTT
>16|TRBD2|TRBV7-9|TRBJ2-2|few
CASSRSPGTTGGELFF
TGTGCCAGCAGCCGAAGCCCCGGGACTACGGGCGGGGAGCTGTTTTTT
>14|TRBD2|TRBV20-1|TRBJ2-7|.
CSAQTSGFSYEQYF
TGCAGTGCCCAGACTAGCGGGTTCTCCTACGAGCAGTACTTC
>17|TRBD2|TRBV27|TRBJ2-5|.
CASRETSSGGLQETQYF
TGTGCCAGCAGGGAAACGTCTAGCGGAGGATTACAAGAGACCCAGTACTTC
>14|.|TRBV6-5|TRBJ2-5|.
CASSYGGLSETQYF
TGTGCCAGCAGTTACGGGGGGCTATCGGAGACCCAGTACTTC
>17|TRBD1|TRBV27|TRBJ1-5|few
CASSQTTGTGGSQPQHF
TGTGCCAGCAGTCAGACTACCGGGACAGGGGGTAGTCAGCCCCAGCATTTT
>17|TRBD2|TRBV7-3|TRBJ2-3|many
CASSLGGSGDSTDTQYF
TGTGCCAGCAGCCTAGGGGGTAGCGGGGATAGCACAGATACGCAGTATTTT
>13|TRBD2|TRBV7-9|TRBJ2-5|many
CASSLLAEETQYF
TGTGCCAGCAGCTTACTAGCGGAGGAGACCCAGTACTTC
>15|TRBD2|TRBV10-3|TRBJ2-1|.
CAISEAWDYQETQFF
TGTGCCATCAGTGAGGCGTGGGACTACCAAGAGACCCAGTTCTTC
>18|.|TRBV5-1|TRBJ2-6|.
CASSLVGGRTSGANVLTF
TGCGCCAGCAGCTTGGTTGGGGGGCGAACCTCTGGGGCCAACGTCCTGACTTTC